These 23 T cell receptor beta chains came from one sample sequenced in a study of blood T cell repertoires in COVID-19. Profiling relied on immunoSEQ multiplex PCR, and the TCRdb table lists in-frame clones only, not all of them. The profile shows 15,000 to 20,000 clones, 85% to 90% of them singletons. Sequenced input: peripheral blood. These receptors came from a man between 70 and 80 years old with acute or convalescent COVID-19.

This clone has a single count. This chain links TRBV6-6 with TRBJ1-4, with 9 bases lining up with TRBD1. The CDR3 sequence is 14 residues long. Germline lookup yields CDR1 MNHNY and CDR2 SVGAGI (reference sequence). V lost 2 bases, J lost 8 bases, and 3 bases stayed unmatched. The CDR3 reads CASSYNRGQEKLFF. The CDR3 region has the DNA TGTGCCAGCAGTTACAACAGGGGGCAGGAAAAACTGTTTTTT.

This clone was observed a few times. The chain recombines TRBV20-1 with TRBJ1-5; 8 bases align to TRBD1. V was pared by 5 bases and J by 5 bases, with 5 bases of the junction left unmatched. Germline CDR1 DFQATT, CDR2 SNEGSKA (reference sequence). This CDR3 contains 13 residues. Written as DNA, the CDR3 is TGCAGTGCTGGTGGGACAGGCCATCAGCCCCAGCATTTT. This encodes CSAGGTGHQPQHF.

This chain joins TRBV18 and TRBJ1-5; 10 positions agree with TRBD1. With V trimmed by 1 base and J by 5 bases, 11 bases remained unmatched. CDR3 length: 18 amino acids. CDR1 KGHSH and CDR2 LQKENI come from the germline V gene. DNA for the CDR3: TGTGCCAGCTCACCACGTGGGTCCGGGACAGGGGCGTATCAGCCCCAGCATTTT. Translated: CASSPRGSGTGAYQPQHF.

V is TRBV6-6 and J is TRBJ2-1, with 13 bases identical to TRBD2. Unmatched junction bases numbered 22, after V lost 5 bases and J lost 6 bases. Germline V gene data show CDR1 as MNHNY and CDR2 as SVGAGI (reference sequence). The CDR3 extends over 21 amino acids. The CDR3 DNA sequence: TGTGCCAGCAGTCGAGGGGGACTAGCGGGGACCCAGCCTAAGAAAAGCAATGAGCAGTTCTTC. Translating gives CASSRGGLAGTQPKKSNEQFF.

The rearrangement uses TRBV19 and TRBJ1-4; D call uncertain. Trimming pared 0 bases from V and 0 bases from J, leaving 5 bases between. In germline, CDR1 is LNHDA, CDR2 SQIVND (reference sequence). CDR3 length: 15 amino acids. The CDR3 loop is CASSIERATNEKLFF. Here the CDR3 DNA reads TGTGCCAGTAGTATAGAGAGGGCAACTAATGAAAAACTGTTTTTT. Full variable domain (missing parts from reference TRBV19 and TRBJ1-4): DGGITQSPKYLFRKEGQNVTLSCEQNLNHDAMYWYRQDPGQGLRLIYYSQIVNDFQKGDIAEGYSVSREKKESFPLTVTSAQKNPTAFYLCASSIERATNEKLFFGSGTQLSVL.

The chain recombines TRBV5-1 with TRBJ1-4; the match to TRBD1 covers 7 bases. Trimming removed 4 bases from V and 6 bases from J; junction bases left unmatched: 6. The CDR3 totals 14 residues. CDR1 is SGHRS, CDR2 YFSETQ, per germline. DNA for the CDR3: TGCGCCAGCAGCCCGGGACAGATCGATGAAAAACTGTTTTTT. This translates into CASSPGQIDEKLFF.

V is TRBV11-2 and J is TRBJ2-1, with 8 bases identical to TRBD2. The germline V gene has CDR1 SGHAT and CDR2 FQNNGV. CDR3 length equals 18 residues. Trimming at V came to 4 bases and at J to 1 base, leaving 12 bases not matched to a gene. The CDR3 DNA reads as TGTGCCAGCAGCTCCCTGGTTCAGCGGGAGTCTTCCTACAATGAGCAGTTCTTC. As protein: CASSSLVQRESSYNEQFF. The whole variable domain, remainder taken from reference TRBV11-2 and TRBJ2-1, is EAGVAQSPRYKIIEKRQSVAFWCNPISGHATLYWYQQILGQGPKLLIQFQNNGVVDDSQLPKDRFSAERLKGVDSTLKIQPAKLEDSAVYLCASSSLVQRESSYNEQFFGPGTRLTVL.

This chain joins TRBV7-2 and TRBJ2-5; D perhaps matches TRBD2 (6 bases). Trimming removed 5 bases at V and 4 bases at J, with 14 bases between. The CDR3 is 14 amino acids. Germline assignment: CDR1 SGHTA and CDR2 FQGNSA. CDR3 region: CASSETGVGETQYF. CDR3 DNA sequence: TGTGCCAGCAGCGAAACGGGAGTCGGAGAGACCCAGTACTTC.

The chain links TRBV4-3 to TRBJ1-1, with D possibly being TRBD1 (5 bases). Per germline, CDR1 LGHNA and CDR2 YSLEER. This CDR3 has 15 residues. The ends were cut back, 0 bases at V and 4 bases at J, with 12 bases in the middle. The CDR3 reads CASSQEWGEITEAFF. Written as DNA, the CDR3 is TGCGCCAGCAGCCAAGAATGGGGGGAGATCACTGAAGCTTTCTTT.

This clone was detected only once. The chain employs TRBV7-9 and TRBJ2-7; 10 bases agree with TRBD2. Germline loops: CDR1 SEHNR, CDR2 FQNEAQ (reference sequence). The trim removed 5 bases at V and 5 bases at J, leaving 18 bases unmatched. This CDR3 is 18 amino acids long. The CDR3 DNA sequence: TGTGCCAGCAGCCGCCCTCCCCAGCCTAGCGGGAGAGATCACGAGCAGTACTTC. It yields the protein CASSRPPQPSGRDHEQYF.

This clone has just a few counts. The V and J genes are TRBV7-3 and TRBJ2-1; tentative D call: TRBD2 (6 bases). CDR1 is SGHTA and CDR2 is FQGTGA in the germline V gene. The CDR3 totals 15 residues. V lost 5 bases and J lost 10, with 21 bases in between. The CDR3 reads CASSATGTASLEQFF. The CDR3 DNA reads TGTGCCAGCAGCGCTACCGGGACTGCCTCTTTGGAGCAGTTCTTC.

The gene calls are TRBV11-2 and TRBJ1-1; D may be TRBD1 (6 bases). The CDR3 has 16 amino acids. Germline V lookup: CDR1 SGHAT, CDR2 FQNNGV. V lost 5 bases and J lost 1, with 17 bases in between. As DNA, the CDR3 is TGTGCCAGCAGCCCCCGGGGGGGCGGTGGGAACACTGAAGCTTTCTTT. This encodes CASSPRGGGGNTEAFF.

The rearrangement uses TRBV11-3 and TRBJ2-1, with D possibly being TRBD2 (5 bases). Germline assignment: CDR1 SGHNT and CDR2 YENEEA. The CDR3 totals 15 residues. V shed 5 bases and J shed 3 bases, with 14 bases lying between them. The CDR3 region is CASSLSSGIYNEQFF. DNA for the CDR3: TGTGCCAGCAGCCTCTCCAGCGGCATCTACAATGAGCAGTTCTTC.

V and J are TRBV6-6 and TRBJ2-1; D unclear. The CDR3 runs 13 residues. Trimming pared 1 base from V and 5 bases from J, leaving 6 bases between. Germline V gene sequence: CDR1 MNHNY, CDR2 SVGAGI (reference sequence). In nucleotides, the CDR3 is TGTGCCAGCAGTTACTTACAGAACAATGAGCAGTTCTTC. Translating gives CASSYLQNNEQFF.

The chain carries TRBV5-1 and TRBJ2-1; 7 bases agree with TRBD2. The V gene end was trimmed by 3 bases and the J gene end by 6 bases; junction bases not matched to a gene: 12. The germline gives CDR1 SGHRS, CDR2 YFSETQ. The CDR3 totals 16 residues. The chain's CDR3 is CASSSQTSTGINEQFF. The CDR3 DNA follows: TGCGCCAGCAGCTCCCAGACTAGCACTGGGATCAATGAGCAGTTCTTC.

The chain combines TRBV5-1 with TRBJ1-1; D unresolved. The germline V gene encodes CDR1 SGHRS and CDR2 YFSETQ. This CDR3 has 15 residues. The V end lost 5 bases, the J end lost 1 base, and 15 bases lay between the germline ends. CDR3 DNA sequence: TGCGCCAGCAGTTGGATCGAGAGGCCGAACACTGAAGCTTTCTTT. As protein: CASSWIERPNTEAFF.

This clone was recorded only once. V and J are TRBV6-5 and TRBJ2-1; TRBD2 agrees at 9 bases. CDR1 MNHEY and CDR2 SVGAGI come from the germline V gene. V was clipped by 0 bases and J by 5 bases; unmatched bases: 2. The CDR3 runs to 15 residues. The CDR3 sequence is CASSYSLAGHNEQFF. The CDR3 DNA follows: TGTGCCAGCAGTTACTCACTAGCGGGTCACAATGAGCAGTTCTTC.

The chain uses TRBV18 and TRBJ1-6, with D possibly matching TRBD1 (6 bases). Deletions cut 5 bases from V and 4 bases from J, with 15 bases between. The germline V gene has CDR1 KGHSH and CDR2 LQKENI. CDR3 length: 16 residues. This CDR3 is CASSSTSDSYNSPLHF. CDR3 nucleotide sequence: TGTGCCAGCTCATCCACCTCGGACAGTTATAATTCACCCCTCCACTTT. Together with reference TRBV18 and TRBJ1-6, the CDR3 gives the full variable domain: NAGVMQNPRHLVRRRGQEARLRCSPMKGHSHVYWYRQLPEEGLKFMVYLQKENIIDESGMPKERFSAEFPKEGPSILRIQQVVRGDSAAYFCASSSTSDSYNSPLHFGNGTRLTVT.

The chain combines TRBV7-9 with TRBJ1-1; D not resolved. Germline assignment: CDR1 SEHNR and CDR2 FQNEAQ (reference sequence). The CDR3 spans 18 residues. The V end was cut by 1 base, the J end by 0 bases, with 18 bases between. The CDR3 is CASSLVVSGGPMNTEAFF. The DNA of the CDR3 is TGTGCCAGCAGCTTAGTCGTGAGCGGCGGCCCAATGAACACTGAAGCTTTCTTT. Supplemented by reference TRBV7-9 and TRBJ1-1, the full variable domain reads DTGVSQNPRHKITKRGQNVTFRCDPISEHNRLYWYRQTLGQGPEFLTYFQNEAQLEKSRLLSDRFSAERPKGSFSTLEIQRTEQGDSAMYLCASSLVVSGGPMNTEAFFGQGTRLTVV.

This clone is a singleton in its sample. This chain joins TRBV9 and TRBJ1-5, with TRBD1 as a possible D gene (6 bases). Trimming pared 7 bases from V and 4 bases from J, leaving 15 bases between. CDR3 length: 14 amino acids. CDR1 is SGDLS, CDR2 YYNGEE, per germline. The CDR3 protein is CASGLGGPNQPQHF. Here the CDR3 DNA reads TGTGCCAGCGGTTTGGGGGGGCCTAATCAGCCCCAGCATTTT.

This rearrangement joins TRBV7-2 to TRBJ1-5, with 9 bases that match TRBD1. Per the germline V gene, CDR1 is SGHTA and CDR2 is FQGNSA. The CDR3 runs 14 residues. With 5 bases clipped from V and 5 bases from J, the junction kept 4 bases outside the gene matches. CDR3 amino acids: CASSPTGGHQPQHF. In nucleotides, the CDR3 is TGTGCCAGCAGCCCCACAGGGGGCCATCAGCCCCAGCATTTT.

V gene TRBV7-2 combines with J gene TRBJ1-5; maybe TRBD1 (5 bases). This CDR3 spans 14 amino acids. Germline V gene data show CDR1 as SGHTA and CDR2 as FQGNSA. Trimming took 4 bases from V and 0 from J, leaving 7 bases between them. CDR3 protein: CASSSTDSNQPQHF. The DNA of the CDR3 is TGTGCCAGCAGCTCGACAGATAGCAATCAGCCCCAGCATTTT.

The chain carries TRBV9 and TRBJ1-2, with 12 positions matching TRBD1. V lost 0 bases and J lost 7; bases outside the gene matches: 10. Germline loops: CDR1 SGDLS, CDR2 YYNGEE. The CDR3 extends over 17 amino acids. The CDR3 region has the DNA TGTGCCAGCAGCGTAGGTGGGGCGGGACAGGGGGCTTCTGGCTACACCTTC. Translation: CASSVGGAGQGASGYTF.